The clone carrying this T cell receptor beta chain was seen once. The antigen is not known. The entry originates in a study of post-analysis software for immune sequencing data. Study-wide results and caveats: Comparison of patients with controls showed four or five TRBV segments more frequent in patients, TRBV5-6, TRBV5-1 and TRBV20-1 among them. Normalized Chao1 diversity was significantly lower in multiple sclerosis patients than in controls.

Libraries were made from TCR beta cDNA, and they carried unique molecular identifiers. Researchers reported roughly 510,000 cDNA molecules coming from about 0.98 to 11 million T cells. Each CDR3 protein gets one entry after TCRdb re-called the PCR reads with MiXCR. The profile shows 700,000 to 900,000 distinct CDR3 sequences, 46% of them singletons. V was shortened by 4 bases and J by 8 bases, with 12 bases between the two germline ends. Germline V gives CDR1 LGHNA, CDR2 YNFKEQ. There are 13 residues in the CDR3. The V call is TRBV4-2, the J call TRBJ2-1; D call uncertain. The sequenced sample was blood. The receptor comes from a girl aged 10 to 17 with multiple sclerosis. CDR3 sequence reads: CASSRIPFDEQFF. The CDR3 nucleotides read TGTGCCAGCAGCCGAATTCCCTTCGATGAGCAGTTCTTC.